This T cell receptor beta chain originates from a study of blood T cell repertoires in COVID-19. On the study more broadly: Nucleic acid was either cDNA or gDNA, and it came from T cells, B-cell-depleted T cells, or PBMCs.

The length of the CDR3 is 15 residues. CDR1 is KGHSH and CDR2 is LQKENI in the germline V gene. V shed 2 bases and J shed 0 bases, with 8 bases lying between them. As handled by the study authors: By means of reference gene primer amplification, nucleated cell counts were estimated. Sequenced by immunoSEQ multiplex PCR; TCRdb stores in-frame clones only, minus some. Clone size and V and J calls were adopted from that table, with D and trimming inferred from the DNA. This table holds tens of thousands of clones, roughly 87% found once. The V and J genes are TRBV18 and TRBJ1-5, with no clear D. The TCR originated in a man between 65 and 85 years old with acute or convalescent COVID-19. Input material: peripheral blood. The CDR3 coding sequence is TGTGCCAGCTCACCAACACAATATAGCAATCAGCCCCAGCATTTT. Translated: CASSPTQYSNQPQHF.